The 10 T cell receptor beta chains presented below share a single source sample, sequenced in a study of CD4 T cells in relation to SARS-CoV-2 and coronaviruses. Data came from immunoSEQ multiplex PCR; TCRdb stores just in-frame clones and leaves some out. This table holds tens of thousands of clones, roughly 70% found once. Unexposed donor CD4+ T cells date from 2011-2018, before the COVID-19 pandemic. The cells were cultured for 9 to 11 days before CD4+ T cells were isolated. No cognate antigen is known for these TCRs. Sequenced material: CD4+ T cells from PBMCs, cultured in vitro. The receptors derive from a human donor in good health.

This clone showed up just a few times. The gene calls are TRBV7-2 and TRBJ2-1; TRBD1 is a possible D gene (6 bases). Per the germline V gene, CDR1 is SGHTA and CDR2 is FQGNSA. Trimming pared 6 bases from V and 6 bases from J, leaving 15 bases between. CDR3 size: 14 residues. CDR3 nucleotide sequence: TGTGCCAGCAGTTTCTCGACAGGCTTCAATGAGCAGTTCTTC. Translating it yields CASSFSTGFNEQFF.

This clone is medium-sized (0.01 to 0.1%) in the sample. The chain carries TRBV5-7 and TRBJ2-5, with 7 bases fitting TRBD1. TRBV5-7 is an open reading frame whose function is uncertain. The CDR3 extends over 16 amino acids. Trimming removed 0 bases from V and 5 bases from J; junction bases left unmatched: 10. In DNA, the CDR3 is TGTGCCAGCAGCTTGGGGACAGGCCCGATTGGGGAGACCCAGTACTTC. Translated, it gives CASSLGTGPIGETQYF.

The chain recombines TRBV29-1 with TRBJ1-1; D perhaps matches TRBD1 (6 bases). V lost 2 bases, J lost 3 bases, and 16 bases lay in between. Germline CDR1 is SQVTM and CDR2 is ANQGSEA. The CDR3 totals 15 residues. This chain's CDR3 is CSVEPHGGRDTEAFF. In nucleotides, the CDR3 is TGCAGCGTTGAACCCCACGGGGGCAGGGACACTGAAGCTTTCTTT.

This chain joins TRBV6-2 or TRBV6-3 and TRBJ1-5, with D hard to call. Per germline, CDR1 MNHEY and CDR2 SVGEGT. CDR3 size: 12 residues. V lost 2 bases and J lost 6, with 5 bases in between. CDR3 sequence: CASSYGVQPQHF. The CDR3 coding sequence is TGTGCCAGCAGTTACGGGGTTCAGCCCCAGCATTTT.

The rearrangement uses TRBV11-2 and TRBJ2-6; no clear D. CDR3 length: 15 amino acids. Between the trimmed V and J ends, which lost 3 bases and 1 base, there was a span of 7 bases. Per the germline V gene, CDR1 is SGHAT and CDR2 is FQNNGV. The DNA of the CDR3 is TGTGCCAGCAGCTTCGGTATTTCTGGGGCCAACGTCCTGACTTTC. It translates to CASSFGISGANVLTF.

V gene TRBV14 combines with J gene TRBJ1-4; D not certain. The CDR3 length is 16 residues. CDR1 and CDR2 (germline): SGHDN, FVKESK. Trimming took off 1 base at V and 0 bases at J, with 9 bases between the two ends. The CDR3 here is CASSQVPAATNEKLFF. The CDR3 coding sequence is TGTGCCAGCAGCCAAGTTCCAGCAGCAACTAATGAAAAACTGTTTTTT.

This clone was seen more than once but under ten times. V gene TRBV5-6 combines with J gene TRBJ1-1, with D possibly being TRBD1 (5 bases). Germline V gene sequence: CDR1 SGHDT, CDR2 YYEEEE. The CDR3 runs 15 residues. V lost 4 bases, J lost 5 bases, and 18 bases lay in between. CDR3 sequence (DNA): TGTGCCAGCAGCCGTGGGCACGCTAGGGGTACTGAAGCTTTCTTT. This encodes CASSRGHARGTEAFF.

The chain recombines TRBV18 with TRBJ2-7, with D maybe TRBD1 (6 bases). The ends were cut back, 0 bases at V and 3 bases at J, with 15 bases in the middle. Germline V gives CDR1 KGHSH, CDR2 LQKENI. CDR3 length equals 16 residues. This CDR3 reads CASSPPPGTSIYEQYF. DNA for the CDR3: TGTGCCAGCTCACCACCCCCCGGGACATCCATCTACGAGCAGTACTTC.

The chain recombines TRBV5-6 with TRBJ2-3, with a weak D call TRBD1 (5 bases). Trimming left V 2 bases short and J 0 bases short, with 13 bases between. Germline loops: CDR1 SGHDT, CDR2 YYEEEE. The CDR3 totals 16 residues. The CDR3 protein is CASSFSRGRSTDTQYF. The CDR3 DNA reads TGTGCCAGCAGCTTCTCTAGGGGCAGGAGCACAGATACGCAGTATTTT. The whole variable domain, filled in from reference TRBV5-6 and TRBJ2-3, reads DAGVTQSPTHLIKTRGQQVTLRCSPKSGHDTVSWYQQALGQGPQFIFQYYEEEERQRGNFPDRFSGHQFPNYSSELNVNALLLGDSALYLCASSFSRGRSTDTQYFGPGTRLTVL.

The rearrangement links TRBV30 to TRBJ1-4; D is uncertain. V was shortened by 1 base and J by 8 bases, with 8 bases between the two germline ends. This CDR3 is 12 amino acids long. CDR1 and CDR2 (germline): GTSNPN, SVGIG (reference sequence). CDR3 amino acids: CAWSDLKEKLFF. The DNA of the CDR3 is TGTGCCTGGAGTGATCTAAAGGAAAAACTGTTTTTT.